This passage covers 29 T cell receptor beta chains from one sample sequenced in a study of control samples from healthy donors and cancer patients. Only in-frame clones appear in the TCRdb table, and some are missing; sequencing was by immunoSEQ multiplex PCR. The sample lists roughly 88,000 clones; about nine tenths were seen once. Sequenced: blood. The receptors shown here come from a woman aged 30 to 39 in good health.

The chain employs TRBV5-1 and TRBJ2-7; 9 nucleotides align to TRBD1. The CDR3 contains 14 residues. Germline CDR1 SGHRS, CDR2 YFSETQ. The V segment lost 3 bases and the J segment 2 bases; nucleotides outside the gene matches: 3. In DNA, the CDR3 is TGCGCCAGCAGCTGGGGACAGGGAACCTACGAGCAGTACTTC. This translates into CASSWGQGTYEQYF. Variable domain in full (rest from reference TRBV5-1 and TRBJ2-7): KAGVTQTPRYLIKTRGQQVTLSCSPISGHRSVSWYQQTPGQGLQFLFEYFSETQRNKGNFPGRFSGRQFSNSRSEMNVSTLELGDSALYLCASSWGQGTYEQYFGPGTRLTVT.

The chain couples TRBV5-6 to TRBJ2-3; 11 nucleotides agree with TRBD2. This CDR3 comprises 17 residues. Losses at the gene ends were 0 bases for V and 4 bases for J; bases not matched to a gene: 7. Germline V gene sequence: CDR1 SGHDT, CDR2 YYEEEE. The CDR3: CASSLEGSGRVADTQYF. CDR3 sequence (DNA): TGTGCCAGCAGCTTGGAAGGTAGCGGGAGGGTGGCAGATACGCAGTATTTT.

This chain connects TRBV19 to TRBJ2-1, with D unclear. Germline-derived CDR1 and CDR2 are LNHDA and SQIVND (reference sequence). Trimming removed 1 base from V and 9 bases from J, with 7 bases in between. The CDR3 is 12 amino acids. DNA for the CDR3: TGTGCCAGTAGTATAGGCCAGGTTGAGCAGTTCTTC. It codes for CASSIGQVEQFF.

The genes are TRBV19 and TRBJ1-1; D is unclear. The length of the CDR3 is 15 residues. Trimming took 4 bases from V and 1 from J, leaving 13 bases between them. Germline CDR1 LNHDA, CDR2 SQIVND (reference sequence). CDR3 sequence: CASSKGRSRNTEAFF. The CDR3 nucleotides are TGTGCCAGTAGTAAGGGTAGATCAAGGAACACTGAAGCTTTCTTT.

This chain joins TRBV19 and TRBJ2-1; 11 bases map to TRBD2. Germline V gives CDR1 LNHDA, CDR2 SQIVND (reference sequence). CDR3 length equals 17 residues. After removal of 4 bases from V and 0 bases from J, the junction contained 5 bases not matched to a gene. The CDR3 loop reads CASSNSGGASSYNEQFF. The DNA of the CDR3 is TGTGCCAGTAGTAATAGCGGGGGGGCGAGCTCCTACAATGAGCAGTTCTTC.

V is TRBV5-5 and J is TRBJ2-1; D may be TRBD2 (6 bases). The CDR3 is 18 residues long. Trimming removed 3 bases at V and 0 bases at J, with 19 bases between. CDR1 and CDR2 from the germline V gene are SGHKS and YYEKEE (reference sequence). Here the CDR3 DNA reads TGTGCCAGCAGCTCCGATATAGCGGTCTTAAGCTCCTACAATGAGCAGTTCTTC. It specifies CASSSDIAVLSSYNEQFF.

This chain joins TRBV3-1 (or the pseudogene TRBV3-2) and TRBJ2-1, with no clear D. Germline CDR1 reads LGHDT; CDR2 reads YNNKEL (reference sequence). Trimming took 0 bases from V and 3 from J, leaving 21 bases between them. CDR3 length equals 19 residues. The CDR3 reads CASSQDDRNPAIYYNEQFF. In DNA form, the CDR3 reads TGTGCCAGCAGCCAAGATGACCGGAACCCCGCGATCTACTACAATGAGCAGTTCTTC.

This clone appeared a single time. The chain links TRBV12-3 or TRBV12-4 to TRBJ2-1; no clear D gene. The CDR3 is made up of 13 amino acids. V lost 4 bases and J 9 bases, leaving 13 bases between the germline ends. In DNA, the CDR3 is TGTGCCAGCAGTTCGACCCCCTCAGGTGAGCAGTTCTTC. Its protein product is CASSSTPSGEQFF.

This clone was found once. The chain has TRBV5-1 and TRBJ1-4; D remains unclear. Germline CDR1 is SGHRS and CDR2 is YFSETQ. V shed 0 bases and J shed 6 bases, with 12 bases lying between them. The CDR3 runs to 15 residues. The CDR3 sequence: CASSLGAPGDEKLFF. The CDR3 DNA sequence: TGCGCCAGCAGCTTGGGTGCCCCCGGAGATGAAAAACTGTTTTTT.

This clone has only one observation. The chain carries TRBV5-1 and TRBJ1-1; D might be TRBD1 (5 bases). The CDR3 contains 13 residues. Trimming cost V 2 bases and J 4 bases, with 9 bases left between them. Looked up from germline, CDR1 is SGHRS and CDR2 is YFSETQ. The CDR3 nucleotides read TGCGCCAGCAGCTTCCAGGGAGGCACTGAAGCTTTCTTT. Its translation is CASSFQGGTEAFF.

This chain's CDR3 is CASSSYGQGNTEAFF. The CDR3 region has the DNA TGCGCCAGCAGCTCATATGGACAGGGGAACACTGAAGCTTTCTTT. This chain joins TRBV5-1 and TRBJ1-1, with 8 nucleotides matching TRBD1. Germline V gene lookup returns CDR1 SGHRS and CDR2 YFSETQ. J gave up 1 base and V 3 bases, and 5 bases lay outside the gene matches. The CDR3 is 15 residues long. The full variable domain, with the rest looked up from reference TRBV5-1 and TRBJ1-1, is KAGVTQTPRYLIKTRGQQVTLSCSPISGHRSVSWYQQTPGQGLQFLFEYFSETQRNKGNFPGRFSGRQFSNSRSEMNVSTLELGDSALYLCASSSYGQGNTEAFFGQGTRLTVV.

The chain links TRBV24-1 to TRBJ2-3; no definite D call. This CDR3 has 14 amino acids. The germline gives CDR1 KGHDR, CDR2 SFDVKD. The germline V and J ends were trimmed by 3 bases and 0 bases, with 6 bases remaining between them. CDR3 sequence: CATSDTGSTDTQYF. CDR3 DNA sequence: TGTGCCACCAGTGATACGGGTAGCACAGATACGCAGTATTTT.

This chain connects TRBV7-8 to TRBJ1-6; possible D gene TRBD1, 5 bases. The CDR3 is 13 residues long. Trimming removed 5 bases at V and 10 bases at J, with 12 bases between. Germline loops: CDR1 SGHVS, CDR2 FQNEAQ. The CDR3 region has the DNA TGTGCCAGCAGCGAGGGGAGAAACTCACCCCTCCACTTT. This encodes CASSEGRNSPLHF.

CDR3 protein: CSVEPGQNYGYTF. The DNA of the CDR3 is TGCAGCGTTGAACCGGGACAAAACTATGGCTACACCTTC. The chain links TRBV29-1 to TRBJ1-2; D perhaps matches TRBD1 (6 bases). Germline V gene sequence: CDR1 SQVTM, CDR2 ANQGSEA. This CDR3 comprises 13 residues. The V gene lost 2 bases and the J gene lost 2 bases, with 9 bases spanning the gap. The entire variable domain, with the rest obtained from reference TRBV29-1 and TRBJ1-2, is as follows: SAVISQKPSRDICQRGTSLTIQCQVDSQVTMMFWYRQQPGQSLTLIATANQGSEATYESGFVIDKFPISRPNLTFSTLTVSNMSPEDSSIYLCSVEPGQNYGYTFGSGTRLTVV.

CDR3 nucleotides: TGTGCCAGCAGTTTAACAGGAGGGGAGCTGTTTTTT. Amino acid sequence: CASSLTGGELFF. V and J are TRBV12-3 or TRBV12-4 and TRBJ2-2; D perhaps matches TRBD1 (5 bases). The CDR3 totals 12 residues. Between the trimmed V and J ends, which lost 2 bases and 8 bases, there was a span of 6 bases.

CDR3 protein: CASSTDRGSGAFF. For the CDR3, the DNA is TGTGCCAGCAGCACCGACAGGGGCTCTGGAGCTTTCTTT. The V gene is TRBV6-5, the J gene TRBJ1-1, with 8 bases that match TRBD1. In germline, CDR1 is MNHEY, CDR2 SVGAGI. The CDR3 covers 13 residues. The V and J ends lost 6 bases and 10 bases, in that order; junction bases with no gene match: 10.

Regarding this clone: One end of the junction fails to match germline, which may point to a read error. The chain employs TRBV11-2 and TRBJ1-1; D is uncertain. Germline CDR1 reads SGHAT; CDR2 reads FQNNGV. The CDR3 sequence is 13 residues long. The CDR3 DNA reads TGTGCCAGCAGCATCCGATCGAACATTGAAGCTTTCTTT. Translation gives CASSIRSNIEAFF.

The chain carries TRBV18 and TRBJ2-5, with D tentatively TRBD1 (5 bases). Per germline, CDR1 KGHSH and CDR2 LQKENI. The CDR3 length is 15 residues. Trimming removed 1 base at V and 0 bases at J, with 9 bases between. CDR3 in amino acids: CASSPQGRNQETQYF. CDR3 DNA: TGTGCCAGCTCACCACAGGGGCGGAACCAAGAGACCCAGTACTTC.

The gene calls are TRBV7-2 and TRBJ2-3, with 11 bases fitting TRBD1. With 0 bases clipped from V and 9 bases from J, the junction kept 2 bases outside the gene matches. The CDR3 contains 14 residues. Germline V gives CDR1 SGHTA, CDR2 FQGNSA. This CDR3 reads CASSLAGQGETQYF. In DNA, the CDR3 is TGTGCCAGCAGCTTAGCGGGACAGGGGGAGACGCAGTATTTT.

This chain links TRBV5-6 with TRBJ2-3, with a possible D match to TRBD2 (6 bases). Germline CDR1 and CDR2: SGHDT and YYEEEE. This CDR3 contains 13 residues. V gave up 4 bases and J gave up 5 bases, with 11 bases separating them. CDR3 amino acids: CASSRGTGDTQYF. DNA for the CDR3: TGTGCCAGCAGCCGGGGGACGGGAGATACGCAGTATTTT.

The chain recombines TRBV6-1 with TRBJ1-4; possibly TRBD1 for D (5 bases). Trimming stripped 3 bases from V and 8 bases from J, with 16 bases between. This CDR3 is built from 15 residues. Germline V gene lookup returns CDR1 MNHNS and CDR2 SASEGT. The CDR3 bases are TGTGCCAGCAGTGAGATGGGGACGGGGGGGGAAAAACTGTTTTTT. Translating gives CASSEMGTGGEKLFF.

This chain connects TRBV9 to TRBJ1-1; D unresolved. The CDR3 has 15 residues. Deletions cut 3 bases from V and 1 base from J, with 13 bases between. Germline CDR1 SGDLS, CDR2 YYNGEE. The CDR3 bases are TGTGCCAGCAGCGGGGCCTTCCCGGGGAACACTGAAGCTTTCTTT. This gives the protein CASSGAFPGNTEAFF.

The chain has TRBV30 and TRBJ2-1, with D maybe TRBD2 (5 bases). From germline, CDR1 is GTSNPN and CDR2 SVGIG (reference sequence). The CDR3 is 14 amino acids. The V gene lost 7 bases and the J gene lost 2 bases, with 15 bases spanning the gap. CDR3 region: CASRRADAYNEQFF. Here the CDR3 DNA reads TGTGCCTCCCGGCGAGCGGACGCCTACAATGAGCAGTTCTTC.

V gene TRBV19 combines with J gene TRBJ1-2, with TRBD1 identical over 10 bases. The CDR3 loop spans 15 amino acids. V was clipped by 5 bases and J by 6 bases; unmatched bases: 9. In germline, CDR1 is LNHDA, CDR2 SQIVND (reference sequence). Here the CDR3 DNA reads TGTGCCAGTAGTTCCACCGGGACAGGGGCCGATGGCTACACCTTC. This codes for CASSSTGTGADGYTF.

The gene calls are TRBV11-2 and TRBJ1-1; D is unresolved. The CDR3 length is 13 residues. Between the trimmed V and J ends, which lost 5 bases and 10 bases, there was a span of 17 bases. Per the germline V gene, CDR1 is SGHAT and CDR2 is FQNNGV. In DNA, the CDR3 is TGTGCCAGCAGCCCCGCGGGTTCGCAGGCAGCTTTCTTT. The encoded protein is CASSPAGSQAAFF.

The gene calls are TRBV6-4 and TRBJ1-2; the match to TRBD1 covers 7 bases. Germline V gene data show CDR1 as MRHNA and CDR2 as SNTAGT. Trimming at V came to 6 bases and at J to 2 bases, leaving 3 bases not matched to a gene. The CDR3 length is 13 residues. The CDR3 sequence: CASRSGGNYGYTF. The CDR3 region has the DNA TGTGCCAGCAGATCAGGGGGGAACTATGGCTACACCTTC.

The chain couples TRBV6-5 to TRBJ2-3, with D tentatively TRBD1 (6 bases). Germline values: CDR1 MNHEY, CDR2 SVGAGI. The CDR3 extends over 14 amino acids. V gave up 7 bases and J gave up 5 bases, with 16 bases separating them. CDR3 amino acids: CASMKTRGGDTQYF. CDR3 nucleotides: TGTGCCAGCATGAAGACTCGAGGGGGAGATACGCAGTATTTT.

The V and J genes are TRBV2 and TRBJ1-2; perhaps TRBD1 as D (6 bases). The CDR3 consists of 13 residues. Per germline, CDR1 SNHLY and CDR2 FYNNEI. V lost 5 bases and J 4 bases, leaving 11 bases between the germline ends. The CDR3, as DNA: TGTGCCAGCAGTCTGGGACACTCCTATGGCTACACCTTC. It yields the protein CASSLGHSYGYTF.

This chain uses TRBV25-1 with TRBJ1-1; TRBD1 might be the D (6 bases). This CDR3 has 13 residues. V was clipped by 4 bases and J by 5 bases, with 11 bases between them. Germline-derived CDR1 and CDR2 are MGHDK and SYGVNS. This CDR3 reads CASSVPGVTEAFF. CDR3 bases: TGTGCCAGCAGTGTTCCAGGGGTGACTGAAGCTTTCTTT.